Listed here are 17 T cell receptor beta chains from one sample, sequenced in a study of blood T cell repertoires in COVID-19 (dated by TCRdb to about 2020). Libraries came from the immunoSEQ multiplex PCR assay. Sourced from immuneACCESS, this table was stored by TCRdb with only in-frame sequences that have V and J called. A share of the clones is absent; for the studies checked, an unresolved V gene accounts for under half, and the remainder has no known explanation. Within this sample are 160,000 or so clones, with approximately 88% of them counted one time only. The ten largest clonotypes hold about 2.6% of the sample. Sequenced input: peripheral blood. These receptors all come from a man in his 60s with acute or convalescent COVID-19.

V and J are TRBV11-2 and TRBJ2-7; the match to TRBD1 covers 10 bases. In germline, CDR1 is SGHAT, CDR2 FQNNGV. This CDR3 contains 15 residues. V shed 6 bases and J 3 bases; nucleotides not matched to a gene: 8. The CDR3 sequence: CASRSFRDRGYEQYF. The CDR3, as DNA: TGTGCCAGCAGGTCTTTCCGGGACAGGGGCTACGAGCAGTACTTC.

This chain connects TRBV3-1 (or the pseudogene TRBV3-2) to TRBJ1-4, with 8 bases lining up with TRBD1. J was trimmed by 4 bases and V by 5 bases; bases with no gene match: 6. The germline gives CDR1 LGHDT, CDR2 YNNKEL (reference sequence). This CDR3 has 15 amino acids. CDR3 sequence (DNA): TGTGCCAGCAGCTTACAGGGGGACAGTAATGAAAAACTGTTTTTT. This sequence encodes CASSLQGDSNEKLFF.

J is TRBJ2-1 and V is TRBV4-3, with 8 nucleotides matching TRBD1. Per the germline V gene, CDR1 is LGHNA and CDR2 is YSLEER. CDR3 length: 15 amino acids. Unmatched junction bases numbered 8, after V lost 0 bases and J lost 10 bases. The CDR3 region has the DNA TGCGCCAGCAGCCAAGATTGGACAGGGACAAAGGAGCAGTTCTTC. Translation gives CASSQDWTGTKEQFF.

This chain uses TRBV6-5 with TRBJ2-2; maybe TRBD1 (5 bases). The CDR3 loop spans 13 amino acids. The V end was cut by 5 bases, the J end by 7 bases, with 11 bases between. Germline assignment: CDR1 MNHEY and CDR2 SVGAGI. CDR3 nucleotides: TGTGCCAGCAGTCATCAGGGTAACGGGGAGCTGTTTTTT. Its protein is CASSHQGNGELFF.

The chain recombines TRBV5-6 with TRBJ1-6, with TRBD1 matching 10 bases. This CDR3 contains 16 residues. V trimming: 4 bases; J trimming: 8 bases; junction bases outside the gene matches: 9. Germline CDR1 reads SGHDT; CDR2 reads YYEEEE. The CDR3 reads CASSPGPGQGYSPLHF. CDR3 in DNA: TGTGCCAGCAGCCCCGGACCGGGACAGGGGTATTCACCCCTCCACTTT.

This rearrangement joins TRBV5-4 to TRBJ2-5, with D maybe TRBD1 (6 bases). The germline V gene has CDR1 SGHNT and CDR2 YYREEE (reference sequence). The CDR3 is 14 amino acids. The germline V and J ends were trimmed by 0 bases and 2 bases, with 8 bases remaining between them. The CDR3: CASSLAGTQETQYF. The CDR3 DNA follows: TGTGCCAGCAGCTTGGCTGGGACACAAGAGACCCAGTACTTC.

Notes on this clone: At the DNA level, this CDR3 is encoded by other sequences in the same sample as well. V usage is TRBV18 and J usage is TRBJ1-5; no clear D. V was clipped by 3 bases and J by 2 bases, with 5 bases between them. The CDR3 is made up of 13 amino acids. CDR1 and CDR2 (germline): KGHSH, LQKENI. The CDR3 protein is CASSPAGNQPQHF. The CDR3 nucleotides read TGTGCCAGCTCACCGGCGGGCAATCAGCCCCAGCATTTT. The whole variable domain, remainder taken from reference TRBV18 and TRBJ1-5, is NAGVMQNPRHLVRRRGQEARLRCSPMKGHSHVYWYRQLPEEGLKFMVYLQKENIIDESGMPKERFSAEFPKEGPSILRIQQVVRGDSAAYFCASSPAGNQPQHFGDGTRLSIL.

The genes are TRBV2 and TRBJ2-1; TRBD1 aligns across 8 bases. Trimming at V came to 9 bases and at J to 9 bases, leaving 10 bases not matched to a gene. Germline-derived CDR1 and CDR2 are SNHLY and FYNNEI. The CDR3 runs 13 residues. CDR3 amino acids: CARGGEDRAEQFF. The CDR3, as DNA: TGTGCCAGGGGAGGCGAGGACAGGGCTGAGCAGTTCTTC.

This clone has only one observation. The V and J genes are TRBV2 and TRBJ2-3; weak D call: TRBD1 (6 bases). Germline V gene lookup returns CDR1 SNHLY and CDR2 FYNNEI. CDR3 length: 14 amino acids. V was shortened by 6 bases and J by 7 bases, with 17 bases between the two germline ends. The CDR3 DNA reads TGTGCCAGCAGCAGAGATAAACAGGGATATACGCAGTATTTT. Protein product: CASSRDKQGYTQYF.

The chain combines TRBV7-9 with TRBJ2-1, with 8 nucleotides matching TRBD1. This CDR3 region has 16 residues. After removal of 5 bases from V and 4 bases from J, the junction contained 10 bases not matched to a gene. Germline V gene data show CDR1 as SEHNR and CDR2 as FQNEAQ (reference sequence). The DNA of the CDR3 is TGTGCCAGCAGCCCCGCGGCGGACAGGGCATACAATGAGCAGTTCTTC. Translation gives CASSPAADRAYNEQFF.

V is TRBV18 and J is TRBJ1-2; D is uncertain. The V end was cut by 2 bases, the J end by 5 bases, with 9 bases between. This CDR3 is 13 amino acids long. Per the germline V gene, CDR1 is KGHSH and CDR2 is LQKENI. For the CDR3, the DNA is TGTGCCAGCTCACCATTTGAGGGATATGGCTACACCTTC. Protein sequence: CASSPFEGYGYTF.

The chain recombines TRBV3-1 (or the pseudogene TRBV3-2) with TRBJ1-3; TRBD1 is a possible D gene (5 bases). Germline V gene data show CDR1 as LGHDT and CDR2 as YNNKEL (reference sequence). The germline V and J ends were trimmed by 5 bases and 0 bases, with 14 bases remaining between them. The CDR3 runs to 16 residues. CDR3 nucleotide sequence: TGTGCCAGCAGCTACCGGGGACTGAACTCTGGAAACACCATATATTTT. Translating gives CASSYRGLNSGNTIYF.

This rearrangement joins TRBV15 to TRBJ1-1; D unresolved. Trimming stripped 1 base from V and 4 bases from J, with 10 bases between. The CDR3 spans 14 residues. The germline CDR1 and CDR2 sequences are LNHNV and YYDKDF (reference sequence). CDR3 amino acids: CATSRAAKPTEAFF. Here the CDR3 DNA reads TGTGCCACCAGCAGAGCCGCTAAACCCACTGAAGCTTTCTTT.

V usage is TRBV7-2 and J usage is TRBJ2-1, with D possibly being TRBD2 (6 bases). CDR1 and CDR2 from the germline V gene are SGHTA and FQGNSA. Trimming took 5 bases from V and 3 from J, leaving 11 bases between them. CDR3 length: 14 residues. DNA of the CDR3: TGTGCCAGCAGCCCAGGGCGGGGCTACAATGAGCAGTTCTTC. As protein: CASSPGRGYNEQFF.

The V gene is TRBV5-6, the J gene TRBJ1-4, with no clear D. The V gene's germline CDR1 is SGHDT and CDR2 YYEEEE. CDR3 size: 15 residues. Trimming left V 2 bases short and J 5 bases short, with 13 bases between. The CDR3 region has the DNA TGTGCCAGCAGCTTAATGAGCCTTTCCAATGAAAAACTGTTTTTT. Amino acid sequence: CASSLMSLSNEKLFF.

Points on this clone: Within the sample, other DNA sequences also encode this same CDR3. This rearrangement joins TRBV2 to TRBJ2-3; 8 nucleotides match TRBD2. V trimming: 6 bases; J trimming: 0 bases; junction bases outside the gene matches: 5. Germline CDR1 SNHLY, CDR2 FYNNEI. This CDR3 has 15 residues. This chain's CDR3 is CASSVAGTSTDTQYF. CDR3 bases: TGTGCCAGCAGCGTAGCGGGGACTAGCACAGATACGCAGTATTTT.

This chain joins TRBV11-2 and TRBJ1-1; D gene uncertain. The CDR3 runs 12 residues. Trimming stripped 2 bases from V and 1 base from J, with 2 bases between. Germline V gives CDR1 SGHAT, CDR2 FQNNGV. In nucleotides, the CDR3 is TGTGCCAGCAGCTTACAGAACACTGAAGCTTTCTTT. As protein: CASSLQNTEAFF.